Shown below are 22 T cell receptor beta chains from a single sample sequenced in a study of cytomegalovirus exposure and HLA in healthy donors. 13 Jbeta primers and 60 Vbeta primers were used for the PCR. Profiling relied on immunoSEQ multiplex PCR, and the TCRdb table lists in-frame clones only, not all of them. The data show under 55,000 clones, with around 72% seen just once and approximately 3.2% held by the top ten. Sequenced input: PBMCs. The source of these receptors is a woman aged 25 to 39 in good health and CMV-seronegative.

This chain joins TRBV18 and TRBJ1-3; 9 bases map to TRBD1. This CDR3 is 16 amino acids long. The germline V gene has CDR1 KGHSH and CDR2 LQKENI. The trim removed 6 bases at V and 0 bases at J, leaving 6 bases unmatched. This CDR3 is CASSRQGVSSGNTIYF. CDR3 coding DNA: TGTGCCAGCTCGCGACAGGGGGTTAGCTCTGGAAACACCATATATTTT. Drawing the rest from reference TRBV18 and TRBJ1-3, the complete variable domain is NAGVMQNPRHLVRRRGQEARLRCSPMKGHSHVYWYRQLPEEGLKFMVYLQKENIIDESGMPKERFSAEFPKEGPSILRIQQVVRGDSAAYFCASSRQGVSSGNTIYFGEGSWLTVV.

As to this clone: Different DNA sequences within this sample yield the same CDR3. J is TRBJ2-7 and V is TRBV5-1; 10 nucleotides line up with TRBD2. Germline V CDR1 and CDR2: SGHRS, YFSETQ. Trimming cost V 0 bases and J 6 bases; bases outside gene matches: 3. The CDR3 length is 14 residues. CDR3 sequence (DNA): TGCGCCAGCAGCTTGGGAGCGGGGGGGCGCGAGCAGTACTTC. Protein product: CASSLGAGGREQYF.

The chain employs TRBV10-3 and TRBJ2-7; possibly TRBD2 for D (5 bases). This CDR3 contains 14 residues. The germline CDR1 and CDR2 sequences are ENHRY and SYGVKD. V dropped 3 bases and J dropped 4 bases, with 13 bases sitting between them. CDR3 coding DNA: TGTGCCATCAGTGAAGAGGGTTTGATGTACGAGCAGTACTTC. This translates into CAISEEGLMYEQYF.

The V and J genes are TRBV28 and TRBJ2-5, with a tentative D call TRBD2 (6 bases). Per the germline V gene, CDR1 is MDHEN and CDR2 is SYDVKM. The CDR3 length is 14 residues. Trimming took 4 bases from V and 0 from J, leaving 9 bases between them. CDR3 in amino acids: CASSWRDYQETQYF. The CDR3 DNA reads as TGTGCCAGCAGTTGGCGGGACTACCAAGAGACCCAGTACTTC.

The chain employs TRBV30 and TRBJ1-3; a weak D match, TRBD1 (5 bases). The V end lost 4 bases, the J end lost 0 bases, and 16 bases lay between the germline ends. CDR3 length: 16 residues. Germline lookup yields CDR1 GTSNPN and CDR2 SVGIG (reference sequence). The CDR3 sequence is CAWTGGVIFSGNTIYF. In nucleotides, the CDR3 is TGTGCCTGGACGGGGGGGGTGATTTTCTCTGGAAACACCATATATTTT.

This chain uses TRBV5-1 with TRBJ1-3; D is unclear. Germline V gene lookup returns CDR1 SGHRS and CDR2 YFSETQ. This CDR3 contains 14 residues. Trimming left V 0 bases short and J 2 bases short, with 6 bases between. CDR3 loop: CASSLGGTGNTIYF. In nucleotides, the CDR3 is TGCGCCAGCAGCTTGGGAGGTACTGGAAACACCATATATTTT.

V gene TRBV7-9 combines with J gene TRBJ1-2; tentatively, D is TRBD1 (5 bases). Germline CDR1 SEHNR, CDR2 FQNEAQ (reference sequence). The CDR3 runs 15 residues. Between the trimmed V and J ends, which lost 1 base and 1 base, there was a span of 10 bases. CDR3 DNA: TGTGCCAGCAGCTTAGTTTTGGGGCTTAACTATGGCTACACCTTC. Its protein product is CASSLVLGLNYGYTF.

This chain joins TRBV5-4 and TRBJ1-2; no firm D call. The CDR3 is 12 amino acids. Trimming stripped 0 bases from V and 8 bases from J, with 8 bases between. Looked up from germline, CDR1 is SGHNT and CDR2 is YYREEE (reference sequence). For the CDR3, the DNA is TGTGCCAGCAGCTTGGTCACGGGAGGCTACACCTTC. This sequence encodes CASSLVTGGYTF.

This chain joins TRBV2 and TRBJ2-3; D may be TRBD2 (6 bases). The CDR3 spans 14 residues. From germline, CDR1 is SNHLY and CDR2 FYNNEI. V was shortened by 6 bases and J by 0 bases, with 10 bases between the two germline ends. This chain's CDR3 is CASSRDSSTDTQYF. CDR3 in DNA: TGTGCCAGCAGCCGGGACTCCAGCACAGATACGCAGTATTTT.

This clone was recorded only once. This chain uses TRBV30 with TRBJ2-7; the D is unclear. The CDR3 length is 12 residues. Between the trimmed V and J ends, which lost 0 bases and 3 bases, there was a span of 6 bases. Germline lookup yields CDR1 GTSNPN and CDR2 SVGIG (reference sequence). CDR3 sequence: CAWSVTGYEQYF. The CDR3, as DNA: TGTGCCTGGAGTGTAACCGGCTACGAGCAGTACTTC.

This clone was seen a few times. The genes are TRBV4-1 and TRBJ1-1, with TRBD1 as a possible D gene (5 bases). This CDR3 has 15 amino acids. Germline V CDR1 and CDR2: MGHRA, YSYEKL. V was trimmed by 1 base and J by 6 bases, leaving 15 bases between them. CDR3 sequence (DNA): TGCGCCAGCAGCCAAGGGGAGGGGAGTAGGGCTGAAGCTTTCTTT. This gives the protein CASSQGEGSRAEAFF.

In its sample, this clone was seen a few times. This chain connects TRBV5-4 to TRBJ2-1, with D tentatively TRBD2 (5 bases). CDR3 length: 15 amino acids. Germline V gene sequence: CDR1 SGHNT, CDR2 YYREEE (reference sequence). V was cut by 3 bases and J by 0 bases, with 10 bases left in between. The chain's CDR3 is CASSYGVFSYNEQFF. CDR3 in DNA: TGTGCCAGCAGCTACGGGGTGTTCTCCTACAATGAGCAGTTCTTC.

The chain recombines TRBV30 with TRBJ2-1; D remains ambiguous. From germline, CDR1 is GTSNPN and CDR2 SVGIG (reference sequence). Deletions cut 0 bases from V and 10 bases from J, with 10 bases between. This CDR3 comprises 12 residues. DNA of the CDR3: TGTGCCTGGAGTGTACTTTTTTACGAGCAGTTCTTC. Translating it yields CAWSVLFYEQFF. Drawing the rest from reference TRBV30 and TRBJ2-1, the complete variable domain is SQTIHQWPATLVQPVGSPLSLECTVEGTSNPNLYWYRQAAGRGLQLLFYSVGIGQISSEVPQNLSASRPQDRQFILSSKKLLLSDSGFYLCAWSVLFYEQFFGPGTRLTVL.

V usage is TRBV9 and J usage is TRBJ2-1; D gene unclear. Deletions cut 1 base from V and 6 bases from J, with 8 bases between. Germline CDR1 and CDR2: SGDLS and YYNGEE. The length of the CDR3 is 13 residues. CDR3 amino acids: CASSVPSSNEQFF. DNA for the CDR3: TGTGCCAGCAGCGTACCCTCTTCCAATGAGCAGTTCTTC.

V is TRBV6-5 and J is TRBJ1-1; a possible D gene is TRBD1 (5 bases). The germline V gene encodes CDR1 MNHEY and CDR2 SVGAGI. CDR3 length: 14 residues. The V gene lost 0 bases and the J gene lost 4 bases, with 9 bases spanning the gap. CDR3 protein: CASSYSWGGTEAFF. CDR3 bases: TGTGCCAGCAGTTACTCGTGGGGCGGCACTGAAGCTTTCTTT.

This clone was observed at least ten times. The DNA of the CDR3 is TGCGCCAGCAGCTTTAATGAGGGAAACACCATATATTTT. Translated: CASSFNEGNTIYF. The chain joins TRBV5-1 to TRBJ1-3; D is unresolved. This CDR3 is 13 amino acids long. The germline CDR1 and CDR2 sequences are SGHRS and YFSETQ. V was trimmed by 2 bases and J by 4 bases, leaving 7 bases between them.

This clone was found a few times. V usage is TRBV7-6 and J usage is TRBJ1-1; D is ambiguous. The germline V gene has CDR1 SGHVS and CDR2 FNYEAQ. Trimming removed 4 bases from V and 3 bases from J, with 12 bases in between. The CDR3 length is 14 residues. The CDR3 spells CASSSDGPYTEAFF. CDR3 in DNA: TGTGCCAGCAGCTCCGATGGGCCTTACACTGAAGCTTTCTTT. The variable domain in full, completed from reference TRBV7-6 and TRBJ1-1, reads GAGVSQSPRYKVTKRGQDVALRCDPISGHVSLYWYRQALGQGPEFLTYFNYEAQQDKSGLPNDRFSAERPEGSISTLTIQRTEQRDSAMYRCASSSDGPYTEAFFGQGTRLTVV.

This chain links TRBV2 with TRBJ2-2, with 9 bases identical to TRBD2. The CDR3 loop spans 15 amino acids. Germline CDR1 SNHLY, CDR2 FYNNEI. Losses at the gene ends were 8 bases for V and 6 bases for J; bases not matched to a gene: 10. This CDR3 is CASHSTAGGSGELFF. The DNA of the CDR3 is TGTGCCAGCCACTCGACAGCGGGGGGTTCCGGGGAGCTGTTTTTT. Variable domain in full (rest from reference TRBV2 and TRBJ2-2): EPEVTQTPSHQVTQMGQEVILRCVPISNHLYFYWYRQILGQKVEFLVSFYNNEISEKSEIFDDQFSVERPDGSNFTLKIRSTKLEDSAMYFCASHSTAGGSGELFFGEGSRLTVL.

This clone was observed a single time. The rearrangement joins TRBV5-1 to TRBJ2-7, with D maybe TRBD2 (6 bases). Trimming removed 2 bases at V and 5 bases at J, with 14 bases between. The germline gives CDR1 SGHRS, CDR2 YFSETQ. This CDR3 spans 14 amino acids. CDR3 sequence: CASSLDGSEDEQYF. As DNA, the CDR3 is TGCGCCAGCAGCTTAGACGGGAGCGAGGACGAGCAGTACTTC.

The chain carries TRBV4-1 and TRBJ2-5; 7 bases map to TRBD1. The germline gives CDR1 MGHRA, CDR2 YSYEKL. The CDR3 totals 15 residues. With 1 base clipped from V and 1 base from J, the junction kept 3 bases outside the gene matches. The CDR3 sequence is CASSQGSGGQETQYF. The CDR3 bases are TGCGCCAGCAGCCAAGGTTCAGGGGGCCAAGAGACCCAGTACTTC.

The genes are TRBV30 and TRBJ1-4, with TRBD1 matching over 8 bases. The V gene's germline CDR1 is GTSNPN and CDR2 SVGIG (reference sequence). The CDR3 is made up of 14 amino acids. With V trimmed by 0 bases and J by 3 bases, 0 bases remained unmatched. The CDR3 region is CAWSVQGANEKLFF. The CDR3 bases are TGTGCCTGGAGTGTACAGGGGGCTAATGAAAAACTGTTTTTT.

J is TRBJ2-7 and V is TRBV2; D call uncertain. Germline V lookup: CDR1 SNHLY, CDR2 FYNNEI. Trimming took 2 bases from V and 3 from J, leaving 5 bases between them. This CDR3 region has 12 residues. The chain's CDR3 is CASSEQFYEQYF. The CDR3 DNA sequence: TGTGCCAGCAGTGAACAATTCTACGAGCAGTACTTC.